This T cell receptor beta chain was identified during a study of shared clonotypes between healthy human individuals. Study overall: Used for every donor were three CD4 naive, three CD4 memory, two CD8 naive and one CD8 memory plate. Whole-study results and caveats: The study's rarefaction showed incomplete sorted-subset sequencing despite large depth.

Sequenced by immunoSEQ multiplex PCR; TCRdb stores in-frame clones only, minus some. The sample has 2.3 million or so clones; over 90% are singletons. Germline CDR1 reads LNHDA; CDR2 reads SQIVND (reference sequence). V gave up 0 bases and J gave up 4 bases; unmatched junction bases: 5. The CDR3 totals 17 residues. Donors were healthy HIV-negative adults without recent acute infections or vaccinations. Every donor, a Caucasian adult, lived in Nashville, Tennessee. As concerns this clone: Its antigen is not identified.

The material sequenced was naive CD4+ T cells from PBMCs. The sample's subset: CD45RA+ positively selected. This sequence joins TRBV19 and TRBJ2-1, with 11 bases that match TRBD1. The TCR originated in a man aged 18 to 35 in good health. Some clones in this sample may be carry-over from other donors' samples. CDR3 protein: CASSIDLRDRGYNEQFF. The DNA of the CDR3 is TGTGCCAGTAGTATAGATCTCAGGGACAGGGGGTACAATGAGCAGTTCTTC.